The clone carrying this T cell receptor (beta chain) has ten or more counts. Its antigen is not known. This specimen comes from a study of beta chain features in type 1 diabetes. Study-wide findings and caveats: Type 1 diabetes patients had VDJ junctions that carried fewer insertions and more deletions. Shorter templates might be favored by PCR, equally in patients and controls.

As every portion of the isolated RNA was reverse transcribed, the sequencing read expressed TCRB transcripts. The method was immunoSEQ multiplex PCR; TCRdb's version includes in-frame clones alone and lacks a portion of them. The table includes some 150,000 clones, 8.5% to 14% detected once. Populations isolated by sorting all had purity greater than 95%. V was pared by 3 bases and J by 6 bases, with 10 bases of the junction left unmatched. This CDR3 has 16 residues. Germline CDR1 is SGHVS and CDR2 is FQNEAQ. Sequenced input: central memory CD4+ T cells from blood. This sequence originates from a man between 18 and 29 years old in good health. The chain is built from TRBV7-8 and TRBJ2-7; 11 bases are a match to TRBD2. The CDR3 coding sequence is TGTGCCAGCAGCTTGCGTGCGACTAGCGGGACCGGCGAGCAGTACTTC. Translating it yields CASSLRATSGTGEQYF.